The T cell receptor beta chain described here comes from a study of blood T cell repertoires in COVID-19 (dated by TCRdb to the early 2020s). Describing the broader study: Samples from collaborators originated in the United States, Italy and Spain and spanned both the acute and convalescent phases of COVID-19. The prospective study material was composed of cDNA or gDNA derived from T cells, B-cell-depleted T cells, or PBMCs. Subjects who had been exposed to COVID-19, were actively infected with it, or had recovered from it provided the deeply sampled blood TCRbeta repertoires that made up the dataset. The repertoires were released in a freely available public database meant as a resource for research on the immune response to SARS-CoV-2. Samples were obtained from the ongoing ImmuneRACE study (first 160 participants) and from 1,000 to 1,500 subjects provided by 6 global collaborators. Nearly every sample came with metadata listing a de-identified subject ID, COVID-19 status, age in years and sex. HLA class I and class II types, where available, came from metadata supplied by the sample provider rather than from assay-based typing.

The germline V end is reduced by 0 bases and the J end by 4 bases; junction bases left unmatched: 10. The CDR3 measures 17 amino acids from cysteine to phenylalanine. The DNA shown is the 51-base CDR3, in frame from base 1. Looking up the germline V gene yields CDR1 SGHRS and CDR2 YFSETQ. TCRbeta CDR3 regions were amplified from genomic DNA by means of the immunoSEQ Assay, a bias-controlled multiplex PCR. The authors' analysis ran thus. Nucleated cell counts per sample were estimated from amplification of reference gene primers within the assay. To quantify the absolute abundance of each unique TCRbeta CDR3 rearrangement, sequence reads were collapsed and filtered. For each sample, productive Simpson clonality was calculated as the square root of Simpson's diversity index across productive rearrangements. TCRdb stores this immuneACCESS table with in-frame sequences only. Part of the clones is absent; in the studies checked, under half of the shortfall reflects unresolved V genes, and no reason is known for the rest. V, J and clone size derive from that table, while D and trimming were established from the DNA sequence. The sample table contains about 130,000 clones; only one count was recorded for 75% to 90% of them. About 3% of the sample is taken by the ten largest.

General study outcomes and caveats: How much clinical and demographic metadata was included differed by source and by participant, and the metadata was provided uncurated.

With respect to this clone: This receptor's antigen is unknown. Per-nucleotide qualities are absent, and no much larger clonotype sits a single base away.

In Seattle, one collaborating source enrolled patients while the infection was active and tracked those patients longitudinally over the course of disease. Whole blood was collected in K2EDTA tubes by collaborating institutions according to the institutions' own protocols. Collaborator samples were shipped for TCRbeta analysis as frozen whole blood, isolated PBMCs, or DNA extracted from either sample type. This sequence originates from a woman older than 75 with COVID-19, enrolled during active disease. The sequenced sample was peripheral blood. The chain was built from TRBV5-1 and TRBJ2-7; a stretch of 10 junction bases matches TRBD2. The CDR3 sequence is CASSLDGASGRGYEQYF. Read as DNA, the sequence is TGCGCCAGCAGCTTGGATGGCGCTAGCGGGAGAGGATACGAGCAGTACTTC.